Each of the 2 T cell receptor beta chains below was sequenced from the same sample in a study of T cells in Graves' hyperthyroidism and ophthalmopathy (dated by TCRdb to the late 2010s). Libraries were constructed by multiplex PCR. Sequenced using an Illumina HiSeq 2000. The TCR beta CDR3 regions were amplified from RNA transcripts. For the first round of RT-PCR on the TCR CDR3, the HTBI primer set was used together with the Qiagen OneStep RT-PCR kit. The public sequencing data were trimmed at Q25 with fastp and processed into clonotypes with MiXCR by TCRdb, which kept only in-frame beta chains. Records with the same CDR3 protein are collapsed into one entry carrying the most frequent genes and DNA. The sample table shows 550,000 to 700,000 distinct CDR3 sequences, and 46% are seen once. Jointly, the top ten make up under 20% of the sample. The material sequenced was peripheral blood or thyroid tissue (not recorded which). These TCRs come from an adult woman with Graves' disease, either hyperthyroidism or ophthalmopathy (not recorded which).

The gene calls are TRBV29-1 and TRBJ2-2; the D is unclear. This CDR3 is 13 amino acids long. V lost 3 bases to trimming and J lost 1 base, with 6 bases between them. The V gene's germline CDR1 is SQVTM and CDR2 ANQGSEA. DNA for the CDR3: TGCAGCGTTGATTCTGGGAACACCGGGGAGCTGTTTTTT. Translated: CSVDSGNTGELFF.

This clonotype turned up a few times. The genes are TRBV2 and TRBJ1-5; perhaps TRBD1 as D (5 bases). Trimming pared 3 bases from V and 2 bases from J, leaving 8 bases between. Per germline, CDR1 SNHLY and CDR2 FYNNEI. The CDR3 contains 14 residues. The CDR3 spells CASSDVGGNQPQHF. CDR3 sequence (DNA): TGTGCCAGCAGTGATGTGGGGGGCAATCAGCCCCAGCATTTT.